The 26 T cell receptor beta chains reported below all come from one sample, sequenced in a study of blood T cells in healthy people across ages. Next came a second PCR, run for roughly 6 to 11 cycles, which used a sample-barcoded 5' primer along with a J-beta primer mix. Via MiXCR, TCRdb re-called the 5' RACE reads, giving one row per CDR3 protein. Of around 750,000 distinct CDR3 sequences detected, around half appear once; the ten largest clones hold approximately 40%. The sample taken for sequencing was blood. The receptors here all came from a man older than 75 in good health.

CDR3 coding DNA: TGTGCCATCAGTGACACAGGGTCACCCCTCCACTTT. It encodes CAISDTGSPLHF. The V gene is TRBV10-3, the J gene TRBJ1-6, with D perhaps matching TRBD1 (6 bases). The CDR3 has 12 amino acids. Trimming removed 3 bases at V and 10 bases at J, with 7 bases between. Germline CDR1 is ENHRY and CDR2 is SYGVKD.

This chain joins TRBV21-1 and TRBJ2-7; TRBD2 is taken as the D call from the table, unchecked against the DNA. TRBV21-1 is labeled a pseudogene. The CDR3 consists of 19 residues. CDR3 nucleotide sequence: TGTGCCAGCAGCAAAGGTACAGGGGGGACTAGCGGGCGAACCTACGAGCAGTACTTC. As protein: CASSKGTGGTSGRTYEQYF.

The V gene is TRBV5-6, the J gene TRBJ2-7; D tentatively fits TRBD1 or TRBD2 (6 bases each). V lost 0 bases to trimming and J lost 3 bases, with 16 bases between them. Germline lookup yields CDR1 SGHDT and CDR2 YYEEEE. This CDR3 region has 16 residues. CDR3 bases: TGTGCCAGCAGCTTGGGGTTGGAGGGGGGATACTACGAGCAGTACTTC. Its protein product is CASSLGLEGGYYEQYF.

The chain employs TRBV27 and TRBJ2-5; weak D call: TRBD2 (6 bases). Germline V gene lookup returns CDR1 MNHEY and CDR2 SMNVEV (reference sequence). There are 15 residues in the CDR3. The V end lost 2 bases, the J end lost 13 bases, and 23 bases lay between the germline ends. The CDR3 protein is CASSLRGNGHGERYF. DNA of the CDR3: TGTGCCAGCAGTTTACGCGGGAATGGGCACGGCGAGCGGTACTTC.

The CDR3 nucleotides read TGTGCCAGCAGCCACCTTAGCGGGACAGAGGCCTACGAGCAGTACTTC. It specifies CASSHLSGTEAYEQYF. The gene calls are TRBV4-2 and TRBJ2-7; a possible D gene is TRBD2 (8 bases). This CDR3 spans 16 amino acids. The germline V gene has CDR1 LGHNA and CDR2 YNFKEQ. Deletions cut 3 bases from V and 2 bases from J, with 17 bases between.

Here the CDR3 DNA reads TGCAGTGGCCAGCGGGGTGACTACAATGAGCAGTTCTTC. It encodes CSGQRGDYNEQFF. The chain joins TRBV20-1 to TRBJ2-1, with 7 bases matching TRBD2. Per germline, CDR1 DFQATT and CDR2 SNEGSKA (reference sequence). The CDR3 is 13 amino acids. V was pared by 7 bases and J by 3 bases, with 6 bases of the junction left unmatched.

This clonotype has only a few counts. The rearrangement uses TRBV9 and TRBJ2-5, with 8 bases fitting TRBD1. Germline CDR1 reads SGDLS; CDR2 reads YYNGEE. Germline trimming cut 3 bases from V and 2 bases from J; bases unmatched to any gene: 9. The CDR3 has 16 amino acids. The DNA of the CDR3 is TGTGCCAGCAGCGCGCAAGACAGGGGTCGACAAGAGACCCAGTACTTC. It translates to CASSAQDRGRQETQYF.

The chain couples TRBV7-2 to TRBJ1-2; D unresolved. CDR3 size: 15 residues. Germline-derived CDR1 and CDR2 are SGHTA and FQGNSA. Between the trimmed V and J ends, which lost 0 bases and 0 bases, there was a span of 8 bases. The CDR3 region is CASSLASTTNYGYTF. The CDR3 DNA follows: TGTGCCAGCAGCTTAGCTAGCACAACTAACTATGGCTACACCTTC.

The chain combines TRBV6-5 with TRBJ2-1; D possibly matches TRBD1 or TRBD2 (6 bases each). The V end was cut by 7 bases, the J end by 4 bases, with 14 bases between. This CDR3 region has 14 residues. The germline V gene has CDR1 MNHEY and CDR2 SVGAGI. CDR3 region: CASKRGDEYNEQFF. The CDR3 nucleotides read TGTGCCAGCAAAAGGGGGGACGAGTACAATGAGCAGTTCTTC.

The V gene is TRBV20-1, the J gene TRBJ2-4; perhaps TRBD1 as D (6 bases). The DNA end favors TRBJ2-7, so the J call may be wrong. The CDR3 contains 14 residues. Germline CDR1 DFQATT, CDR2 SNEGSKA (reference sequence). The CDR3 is CSAPDRTGTYEQYF. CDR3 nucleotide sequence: TGCAGTGCCCCTGACCGCACAGGGACCTACGAGCAGTACTTC.

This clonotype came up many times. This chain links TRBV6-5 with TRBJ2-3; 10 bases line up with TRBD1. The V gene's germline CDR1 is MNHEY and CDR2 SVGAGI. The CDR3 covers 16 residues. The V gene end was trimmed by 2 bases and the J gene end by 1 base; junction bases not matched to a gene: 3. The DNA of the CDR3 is TGTGCCAGCAGTTACACCGGGACAGGGGGCACAGATACGCAGTATTTT. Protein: CASSYTGTGGTDTQYF.

CDR3 in DNA: TGTGCCAGCAGTGGTAGGACAGGGCGCACAGATACGCAGTATTTT. Its protein is CASSGRTGRTDTQYF. The chain combines TRBV6-1 with TRBJ2-3, with 8 bases that match TRBD1. The CDR3 extends over 15 amino acids. The J segment lost 1 base and the V segment lost 4 bases, leaving 4 bases of the junction unmatched. CDR1 and CDR2 (germline): MNHNS, SASEGT.

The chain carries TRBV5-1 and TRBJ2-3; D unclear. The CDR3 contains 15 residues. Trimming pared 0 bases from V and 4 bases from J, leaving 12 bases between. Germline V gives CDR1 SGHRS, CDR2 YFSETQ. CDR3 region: CASSLDGSPADTQYF. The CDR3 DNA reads TGCGCCAGCAGCTTGGACGGTAGTCCGGCAGATACGCAGTATTTT.

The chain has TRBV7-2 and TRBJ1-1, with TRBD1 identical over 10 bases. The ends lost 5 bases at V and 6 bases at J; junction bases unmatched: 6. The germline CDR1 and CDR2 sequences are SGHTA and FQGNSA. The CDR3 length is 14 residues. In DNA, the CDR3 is TGTGCCAGCAGCCACGGACAGGGGGTCGCTGAAGCTTTCTTT. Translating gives CASSHGQGVAEAFF.

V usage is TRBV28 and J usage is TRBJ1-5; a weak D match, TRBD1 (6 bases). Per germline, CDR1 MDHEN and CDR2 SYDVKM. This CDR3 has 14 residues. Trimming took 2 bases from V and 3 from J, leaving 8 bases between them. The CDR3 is CASSLTGNNQPQHF. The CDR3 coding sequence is TGTGCCAGCAGTTTAACAGGGAACAATCAGCCCCAGCATTTT.

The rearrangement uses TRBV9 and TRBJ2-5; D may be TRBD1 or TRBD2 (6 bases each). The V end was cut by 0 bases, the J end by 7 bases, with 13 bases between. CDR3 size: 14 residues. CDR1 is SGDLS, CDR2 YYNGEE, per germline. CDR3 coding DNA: TGTGCCAGCAGCGTAGAAGGGGGGCTTGGGACCCAGTACTTC. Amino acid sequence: CASSVEGGLGTQYF. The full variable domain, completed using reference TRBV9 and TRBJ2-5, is DSGVTQTPKHLITATGQRVTLRCSPRSGDLSVYWYQQSLDQGLQFLIQYYNGEERAKGNILERFSAQQFPDLHSELNLSSLELGDSALYFCASSVEGGLGTQYFGPGTRLLVL.

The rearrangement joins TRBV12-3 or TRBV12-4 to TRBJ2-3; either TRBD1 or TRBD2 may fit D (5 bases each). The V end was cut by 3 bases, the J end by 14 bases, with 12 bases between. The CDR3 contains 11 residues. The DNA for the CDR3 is TGTGCCAGCAGTTTGGGGGTATACACGTATTTT. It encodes CASSLGVYTYF.

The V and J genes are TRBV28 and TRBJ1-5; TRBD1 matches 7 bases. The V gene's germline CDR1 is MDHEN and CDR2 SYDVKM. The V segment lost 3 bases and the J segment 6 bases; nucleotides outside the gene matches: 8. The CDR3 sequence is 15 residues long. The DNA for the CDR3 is TGTGCCAGCAGTTTGGAGGGGGCTTTAGGTCAGCCCCAGCATTTT. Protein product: CASSLEGALGQPQHF.

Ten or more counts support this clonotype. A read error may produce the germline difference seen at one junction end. The CDR3 loop reads CASSRGQGSYNEQFF. As DNA, the CDR3 is TGCGCCAGCAGCAGGGGACAGGGCTCCTACAATGAGCAGTTCTTC. The chain links TRBV6-2 or TRBV6-3 to TRBJ2-1; 9 positions agree with TRBD1. CDR3 length: 15 residues. CDR1 is MNHEY, CDR2 SVGEGT, per germline.

The CDR3 DNA reads as TGTGCCATCAGTTTTAGCGGGGGGGCCTCCTACGAGCAGTACTTC. As protein: CAISFSGGASYEQYF. The rearrangement links TRBV10-3 to TRBJ2-7, with 11 bases identical to TRBD2. Germline V CDR1 and CDR2: ENHRY, SYGVKD. This CDR3 is 15 amino acids long. Trimming removed 5 bases from V and 0 bases from J; junction bases left unmatched: 3.

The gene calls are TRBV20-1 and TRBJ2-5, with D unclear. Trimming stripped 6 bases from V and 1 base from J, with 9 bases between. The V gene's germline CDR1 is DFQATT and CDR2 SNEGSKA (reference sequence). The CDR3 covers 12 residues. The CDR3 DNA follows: TGCAGTGCCCCCTGGGGCCAAGAGACCCAGTACTTC. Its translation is CSAPWGQETQYF.

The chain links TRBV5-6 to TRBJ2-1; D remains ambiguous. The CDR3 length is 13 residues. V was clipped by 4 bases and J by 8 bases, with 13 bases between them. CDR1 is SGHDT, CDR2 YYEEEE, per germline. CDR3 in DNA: TGTGCCAGCAGCCTCAATACTGGGCATGAGCAGTTCTTC. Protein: CASSLNTGHEQFF.

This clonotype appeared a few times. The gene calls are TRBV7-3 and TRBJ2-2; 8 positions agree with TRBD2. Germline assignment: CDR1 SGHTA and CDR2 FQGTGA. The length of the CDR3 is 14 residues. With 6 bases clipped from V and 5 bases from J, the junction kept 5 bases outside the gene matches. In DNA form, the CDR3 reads TGTGCCAGCAGACCGACTAGCGATACCGGGGAGCTGTTTTTT. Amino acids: CASRPTSDTGELFF.

DNA of the CDR3: TGCAGTGCTAGACCTGCCGCCGGGACCTTAGAGACCCAGTACTTC. Translating it yields CSARPAAGTLETQYF. The chain carries TRBV20-1 and TRBJ2-7, with D perhaps assigned TRBD1 or TRBD2 (5 bases each). The J call may be wrong; the DNA end is better matched by TRBJ2-5. Germline assignment: CDR1 DFQATT and CDR2 SNEGSKA (reference sequence). The CDR3 sequence is 15 residues long.

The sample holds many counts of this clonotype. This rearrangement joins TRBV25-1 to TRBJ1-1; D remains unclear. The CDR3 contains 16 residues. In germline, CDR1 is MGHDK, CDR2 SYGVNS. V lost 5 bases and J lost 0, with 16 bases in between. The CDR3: CASSSRLTSMNTEAFF. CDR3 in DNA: TGTGCCAGCAGTTCGCGTCTGACATCTATGAACACTGAAGCTTTCTTT.

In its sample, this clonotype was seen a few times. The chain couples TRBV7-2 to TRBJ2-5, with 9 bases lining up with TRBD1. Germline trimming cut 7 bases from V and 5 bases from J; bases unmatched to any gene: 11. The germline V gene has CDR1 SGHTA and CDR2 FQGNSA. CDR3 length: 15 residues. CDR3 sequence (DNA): TGTGCCAGCACCTCAGAGGGGACAGGGATGGAGACCCAGTACTTC. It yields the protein CASTSEGTGMETQYF.